This TCR beta chain appears in the sequencing data of a study of OX40 agonist ivuxolimab in advanced cancers. The study, taken as a whole, reports: At 0.1 to 3.0 mg/kg and by week 6, clonal expansion occurred in CD4+ and CD8+ blood T cells.

CDR1 and CDR2 (germline): SGHVS, FNYEAQ. V trimming: 5 bases; J trimming: 2 bases; junction bases outside the gene matches: 3. The CDR3 extends over 15 amino acids. With regard to this clone: The antigen is not known.

TCRdb's table, derived via immunoSEQ multiplex PCR, lists solely in-frame clones and lacks some. This sample has about 52,000 clones, with about 90% found just once. The receptor was isolated from an adult with an advanced solid tumor such as melanoma, head and neck, liver or kidney cancer. The chain is built from TRBV7-6 and TRBJ2-2; 9 bases align to TRBD1. The sample in question was CD4+ or CD8+ T cells sorted from blood, obtained in a trial of the OX40 agonist ivuxolimab. CDR3 residues: CASSRTGGNTGELFF. DNA of the CDR3: TGTGCCAGCAGCAGAACAGGGGGCAACACCGGGGAGCTGTTTTTT.